The 28 T cell receptor beta chains in this list originate from one sample, sequenced in a study of T cell changes during pregnancy in multiple sclerosis. The data were produced by immunoSEQ multiplex PCR, yet TCRdb's version contains in-frame clones alone and is incomplete. The sample lists roughly 70,000 clones; about 92% were seen once. This specimen was peripheral blood, taken in the third trimester of pregnancy. Receptor source: a female donor in good health, enrolled as a control in a pregnancy study.

The chain joins TRBV27 to TRBJ2-3, with 8 bases lining up with TRBD2. The germline CDR1 and CDR2 sequences are MNHEY and SMNVEV (reference sequence). The CDR3 spans 15 residues. The J segment lost 0 bases and the V segment lost 2 bases, leaving 1 base of the junction unmatched. In DNA form, the CDR3 reads TGTGCCAGCAGTTTAAGCGGGAGAAGCACAGATACGCAGTATTTT. Translated, it gives CASSLSGRSTDTQYF.

V is TRBV19 and J is TRBJ2-3; no clear D. Looked up from germline, CDR1 is LNHDA and CDR2 is SQIVND (reference sequence). Trimming removed 3 bases at V and 2 bases at J, with 9 bases between. There are 14 residues in the CDR3. CDR3 sequence: CASSIEANTDTQYF. The CDR3 nucleotides are TGTGCCAGTAGTATTGAGGCTAACACAGATACGCAGTATTTT.

V and J are TRBV7-9 and TRBJ2-5, with TRBD2 matching 10 bases. Germline V gives CDR1 SEHNR, CDR2 FQNEAQ (reference sequence). The CDR3 length is 15 residues. Losses at the gene ends were 5 bases for V and 3 bases for J; bases not matched to a gene: 6. This CDR3 reads CASSLGLAEEETQYF. The CDR3, as DNA: TGTGCCAGCAGCCTAGGACTAGCGGAGGAAGAGACCCAGTACTTC. The variable domain in full, with the rest retrieved from reference TRBV7-9 and TRBJ2-5, is DTGVSQNPRHKITKRGQNVTFRCDPISEHNRLYWYRQTLGQGPEFLTYFQNEAQLEKSRLLSDRFSAERPKGSFSTLEIQRTEQGDSAMYLCASSLGLAEEETQYFGPGTRLLVL.

The chain combines TRBV6-5 with TRBJ2-7; perhaps TRBD1 as D (7 bases). V lost 5 bases, J lost 3 bases, and 14 bases lay in between. CDR3 length: 14 residues. CDR1 is MNHEY, CDR2 SVGAGI, per germline. This chain's CDR3 is CASSLRQGGYEQYF. In DNA form, the CDR3 reads TGTGCCAGCAGTCTGAGACAGGGAGGCTACGAGCAGTACTTC.

The chain uses TRBV7-2 and TRBJ2-5; possible D gene TRBD1, 5 bases. The CDR3 runs to 14 residues. Germline V gene lookup returns CDR1 SGHTA and CDR2 FQGNSA. The V gene lost 5 bases and the J gene lost 5 bases, with 15 bases spanning the gap. DNA for the CDR3: TGTGCCAGCAGCCAAGGACATGGGTTGGAGACCCAGTACTTC. Its translation is CASSQGHGLETQYF.

V usage is TRBV7-2 and J usage is TRBJ1-6, with no clear D. CDR3 length equals 14 residues. Germline V gene data show CDR1 as SGHTA and CDR2 as FQGNSA. Trimming cost V 2 bases and J 7 bases, with 9 bases left between them. The CDR3 DNA is TGTGCCAGCAGCTTAAACAGCCAAAATTCACCCCTCCACTTT. This translates into CASSLNSQNSPLHF.

The chain couples TRBV27 to TRBJ1-4; unclear D gene. The germline V and J ends were trimmed by 3 bases and 8 bases, with 16 bases remaining between them. CDR3 size: 15 residues. Germline loops: CDR1 MNHEY, CDR2 SMNVEV (reference sequence). Here the CDR3 DNA reads TGTGCCAGCAGTTTTCCCGCTTTAGTGAGGGAAAAACTGTTTTTT. As protein: CASSFPALVREKLFF. Full variable domain (rest looked up from reference TRBV27 and TRBJ1-4): EAQVTQNPRYLITVTGKKLTVTCSQNMNHEYMSWYRQDPGLGLRQIYYSMNVEVTDKGDVPEGYKVSRKEKRNFPLILESPSPNQTSLYFCASSFPALVREKLFFGSGTQLSVL.

The chain links TRBV30 to TRBJ1-5, with TRBD1 identical over 7 bases. V shed 1 base and J 3 bases; nucleotides not matched to a gene: 9. The CDR3 runs to 16 residues. The germline V gene has CDR1 GTSNPN and CDR2 SVGIG (reference sequence). The CDR3 DNA is TGTGCCTGGAGTGAACCGGGGACAGTCTTCAATCAGCCCCAGCATTTT. Protein sequence: CAWSEPGTVFNQPQHF.

The genes are TRBV4-1 and TRBJ2-1; TRBD1 might be the D (5 bases). The germline V and J ends were trimmed by 3 bases and 0 bases, with 18 bases remaining between them. Germline assignment: CDR1 MGHRA and CDR2 YSYEKL. This CDR3 has 18 amino acids. The CDR3 DNA sequence: TGCGCCAGCAGCCACCCCGCGGCAGGGCGACTCTCCTACAATGAGCAGTTCTTC. It is translated as CASSHPAAGRLSYNEQFF.

The rearrangement uses TRBV7-8 and TRBJ2-3, with D hard to call. Germline V lookup: CDR1 SGHVS, CDR2 FQNEAQ. The CDR3 has 15 residues. Between the trimmed V and J ends, which lost 1 base and 0 bases, there was a span of 8 bases. CDR3: CASSLGYGSTDTQYF. The CDR3 coding sequence is TGTGCCAGCAGCTTAGGGTACGGTAGCACAGATACGCAGTATTTT.

The chain combines TRBV18 with TRBJ2-7, with 11 bases lining up with TRBD2. CDR1 KGHSH and CDR2 LQKENI come from the germline V gene. V was pared by 3 bases and J by 5 bases, with 9 bases of the junction left unmatched. There are 16 residues in the CDR3. Here the CDR3 reads CASSPEKLAGDDEQYF. The CDR3 DNA reads as TGTGCCAGCTCACCCGAAAAACTAGCGGGAGATGACGAGCAGTACTTC.

The V gene is TRBV25-1, the J gene TRBJ2-7; possible D gene TRBD2, 5 bases. The germline V gene encodes CDR1 MGHDK and CDR2 SYGVNS. The CDR3 totals 14 residues. V was cut by 6 bases and J by 5 bases, with 17 bases left in between. CDR3 sequence (DNA): TGTGCCAGCAGGGAAGCGGTCTCTCGGGACGAGCAGTACTTC. It specifies CASREAVSRDEQYF.

This rearrangement joins TRBV5-4 to TRBJ2-2; TRBD1 agrees at 7 bases. The V segment lost 1 base and the J segment 2 bases; nucleotides outside the gene matches: 5. Germline lookup yields CDR1 SGHNT and CDR2 YYREEE (reference sequence). The CDR3 loop spans 16 amino acids. CDR3 bases: TGTGCCAGCAGCTTGTTAGGGGGCCTAAACACCGGGGAGCTGTTTTTT. Translating it yields CASSLLGGLNTGELFF.

The chain joins TRBV7-3 to TRBJ2-3; 14 bases fit TRBD2. CDR3 length: 18 residues. V was clipped by 5 bases and J by 4 bases; unmatched bases: 11. Germline CDR1 and CDR2: SGHTA and FQGTGA. The CDR3 DNA sequence: TGTGCCAGCAGCACGACTAGCGGGAGGGCAATAAATCCAGATACGCAGTATTTT. It encodes CASSTTSGRAINPDTQYF. The variable domain in full, with the rest retrieved from reference TRBV7-3 and TRBJ2-3, is GAGVSQTPSNKVTEKGKYVELRCDPISGHTALYWYRQSLGQGPEFLIYFQGTGAADDSGLPNDRFFAVRPEGSVSTLKIQRTERGDSAVYLCASSTTSGRAINPDTQYFGPGTRLTVL.

V is TRBV28 and J is TRBJ2-6; TRBD1 matches at 7 bases. J lost 0 bases, V lost 10 bases, and 12 bases had no gene match. The CDR3 spans 17 residues. Germline V gene lookup returns CDR1 MDHEN and CDR2 SYDVKM. The CDR3 coding sequence is TGTGCCACCTACCCGGTTCGGGACAGCTCTGGGGCCAACGTCCTGACTTTC. Its protein product is CATYPVRDSSGANVLTF.

This clone appeared a single time. The V gene is TRBV21-1, the J gene TRBJ2-3; TRBD2 is the table's D call, not checked against the DNA. TRBV21-1 corresponds to a pseudogene. The CDR3 spans 18 residues. CDR3 residues: CASSKEGSGALPTDTQYF. The DNA of the CDR3 is TGTGCCAGCAGCAAAGAAGGTAGCGGGGCTCTTCCCACAGATACGCAGTATTTT.

This chain uses TRBV6-1 with TRBJ1-5; D perhaps matches TRBD1 (6 bases). V was trimmed by 0 bases and J by 6 bases, leaving 12 bases between them. The length of the CDR3 is 15 residues. Germline V gives CDR1 MNHNS, CDR2 SASEGT. This chain's CDR3 is CASSEAGRGSQPQHF. The CDR3 nucleotides are TGTGCCAGCAGTGAAGCGGGCAGGGGTAGTCAGCCCCAGCATTTT.

The CDR3 spells CASSVDEGWTDWRMANVLTF. CDR3 nucleotides: TGTGCCAGCAGCGTAGATGAAGGGTGGACTGACTGGCGTATGGCCAACGTCCTGACTTTC. This rearrangement joins TRBV9 to TRBJ2-6; D perhaps matches TRBD2 (5 bases). Between the trimmed V and J ends, which lost 0 bases and 6 bases, there was a span of 25 bases. Germline V gene data show CDR1 as SGDLS and CDR2 as YYNGEE. The CDR3 extends over 20 amino acids.

The genes are TRBV7-9 and TRBJ1-2, with D unclear. This CDR3 is 11 amino acids long. Trimming took 5 bases from V and 2 from J, leaving 3 bases between them. CDR1 is SEHNR, CDR2 FQNEAQ, per germline (reference sequence). Here the CDR3 reads CASSANYGYTF. As DNA, the CDR3 is TGTGCCAGCAGCGCGAACTATGGCTACACCTTC.

V is TRBV21-1 and J is TRBJ2-5; the table's D gene call, TRBD2, was not cross checked with the DNA. TRBV21-1 is a documented pseudogene. CDR3 size: 14 residues. The CDR3: CASSKEQVAGRQYF. As DNA, the CDR3 is TGTGCCAGCAGCAAAGAACAGGTAGCAGGGAGGCAGTACTTC.

V is TRBV19 and J is TRBJ2-7; D is perhaps TRBD2 (5 bases). The CDR3 is 15 residues long. Germline V gene data show CDR1 as LNHDA and CDR2 as SQIVND (reference sequence). V shed 5 bases and J shed 3 bases, with 17 bases lying between them. The CDR3 region has the DNA TGTGCCAGTAGTTCCTGGACGGGATTCAACTACGAGCAGTACTTC. Its translation: CASSSWTGFNYEQYF. Full variable domain (outside the CDR3, taken from reference TRBV19 and TRBJ2-7): DGGITQSPKYLFRKEGQNVTLSCEQNLNHDAMYWYRQDPGQGLRLIYYSQIVNDFQKGDIAEGYSVSREKKESFPLTVTSAQKNPTAFYLCASSSWTGFNYEQYFGPGTRLTVT.

The rearrangement joins TRBV28 to TRBJ2-7, with a tentative D call TRBD1 (6 bases). The CDR3 sequence is 16 residues long. Trimming removed 3 bases at V and 5 bases at J, with 20 bases between. CDR1 is MDHEN and CDR2 is SYDVKM in the germline V gene. CDR3 loop: CASSFPTLTGPDEQYF. DNA for the CDR3: TGTGCCAGCAGTTTTCCCACCCTAACAGGGCCAGACGAGCAGTACTTC.

The chain couples TRBV5-5 to TRBJ2-2; the match to TRBD1 covers 8 bases. CDR3 length: 14 residues. Trimming at V came to 5 bases and at J to 5 bases, leaving 5 bases not matched to a gene. Per the germline V gene, CDR1 is SGHKS and CDR2 is YYEKEE (reference sequence). CDR3 sequence (DNA): TGTGCCAGCAGTTTCGGACAGGGAACCGGGGAGCTGTTTTTT. Translating it yields CASSFGQGTGELFF.

This clone was seen once. This chain links TRBV5-1 with TRBJ2-2; 10 bases match TRBD2. Germline V CDR1 and CDR2: SGHRS, YFSETQ. The CDR3 contains 17 residues. The junction had 9 bases not matched to a gene; V was cut back by 7 bases and J by 0 bases. In nucleotides, the CDR3 is TGCGCCAGCGGAGTACTAGCGGGACACGCGAACACCGGGGAGCTGTTTTTT. As protein: CASGVLAGHANTGELFF.

The V and J genes are TRBV9 and TRBJ1-2, with D perhaps TRBD1 (5 bases). The germline V gene encodes CDR1 SGDLS and CDR2 YYNGEE. V lost 4 bases and J lost 6, with 22 bases in between. This CDR3 is built from 16 residues. The CDR3 nucleotides read TGTGCCAGCAGCCCCCTGGGACGGACGGGAGGGGATGGCTACACCTTC. It encodes CASSPLGRTGGDGYTF.

This rearrangement joins TRBV7-9 to TRBJ1-4; 7 nucleotides align to TRBD1. Germline loops: CDR1 SEHNR, CDR2 FQNEAQ (reference sequence). V was clipped by 5 bases and J by 7 bases; unmatched bases: 4. The CDR3 extends over 13 amino acids. CDR3 residues: CASSERGREKLFF. The CDR3 DNA reads TGTGCCAGCAGCGAGAGGGGGCGTGAAAAACTGTTTTTT.

V is TRBV5-4 and J is TRBJ2-3; TRBD2 matches 11 bases. After removal of 0 bases from V and 3 bases from J, the junction contained 6 bases not matched to a gene. Germline loops: CDR1 SGHNT, CDR2 YYREEE (reference sequence). The CDR3 is made up of 17 amino acids. In nucleotides, the CDR3 is TGTGCCAGCAGCTTGGAGCCTAGCGGGAGGACGACAGATACGCAGTATTTT. Protein product: CASSLEPSGRTTDTQYF.

The chain has TRBV19 and TRBJ2-7; a possible D gene is TRBD1 (6 bases). The CDR3 is 12 residues long. Trimming removed 5 bases from V and 2 bases from J, with 7 bases in between. In germline, CDR1 is LNHDA, CDR2 SQIVND (reference sequence). The DNA for the CDR3 is TGTGCCAGTAGTCGGACAGCCTACGAGCAGTACTTC. Encoded protein: CASSRTAYEQYF.